A selection of T cell receptor beta chains follows, all from one sample in a study of identical twins. TCRdb independently ran MiXCR on the 5' RACE reads; one entry per CDR3 protein. The sample contains 450,000 to 650,000 distinct CDR3 sequences, roughly 15% of which appear only once. The sample was also reused in another study, on yellow fever vaccine responses in identical twins.

Specimen: CD4+ T cells sorted from blood. Every receptor here comes from a woman between 18 and 29 years old in good health. Both conserved end residues are part of each CDR3. Each record gives: V gene, D gene, clone size, J gene, CDR3 DNA, CDR3 protein. The D gene is left open where the match is weak. Part of the rows lack a size; the others show once, few, many or a class for expanded clones.

v_call: TRBV29-1
d_call: TRBD2
clone_size: few
j_call: TRBJ2-1
cdr3_nt: TGCAGCGTTGAAGGGAGCGGGAATAGGAGGGCCCACAATGAGCAGTTCTTC
cdr3_aa: CSVEGSGNRRAHNEQFF

v_call: TRBV5-1
d_call: -
clone_size: -
j_call: TRBJ1-4
cdr3_nt: TGCGCCAGTAAGACAGGAACTAATGAAAAACTGTTTTTT
cdr3_aa: CASKTGTNEKLFF

v_call: TRBV5-1
d_call: -
clone_size: -
j_call: TRBJ1-1
cdr3_nt: TGCGCCAGCAGCTTGGTTTCCAACATTTTGAACACTGAAGCTTTCTTT
cdr3_aa: CASSLVSNILNTEAFF

v_call: TRBV28
d_call: -
clone_size: few
j_call: TRBJ2-1
cdr3_nt: TGTGCCAGCAGTTTCGTGGGAGGGGGACATAATGAGCAGTTCTTC
cdr3_aa: CASSFVGGGHNEQFF

v_call: TRBV5-5
d_call: -
clone_size: many
j_call: TRBJ2-3
cdr3_nt: TGTGCCAGCAGCTTGGGAGTGTTAGCGGATACGCAGTATTTT
cdr3_aa: CASSLGVLADTQYF

v_call: TRBV6-1
d_call: TRBD2
clone_size: few
j_call: TRBJ2-7
cdr3_nt: TGTGCCAGCAGGGGACTAGCGGATACCTACGAGCAGTACTTC
cdr3_aa: CASRGLADTYEQYF

v_call: TRBV29-1
d_call: TRBD1
clone_size: -
j_call: TRBJ2-3
cdr3_nt: TGCAGCGTGACCACAGGGGAGCGCACAGATACGCAGTATTTT
cdr3_aa: CSVTTGERTDTQYF

v_call: TRBV12-3/TRBV12-4
d_call: -
clone_size: few
j_call: TRBJ2-5
cdr3_nt: TGTGCCAGCAGTTTAGGGAGGGGGTCGAGAAAGACCCAGTACTTC
cdr3_aa: CASSLGRGSRKTQYF

v_call: TRBV7-9
d_call: TRBD2
clone_size: few
j_call: TRBJ2-3
cdr3_nt: TGTGCCAGCAGCTTAGAAGGCGGGGGACTGGTCACAGATACGCAGTATTTT
cdr3_aa: CASSLEGGGLVTDTQYF

v_call: TRBV7-9
d_call: TRBD2
clone_size: few
j_call: TRBJ2-3
cdr3_nt: TGTGCCAGCAGCTTCGGGACTACCTACACAGATACGCAGTATTTT
cdr3_aa: CASSFGTTYTDTQYF

v_call: TRBV20-1
d_call: -
clone_size: few
j_call: TRBJ2-1
cdr3_nt: TGCAGTGCTAGAGGTCCGGGACGGAGTGAGCAGTTCTTC
cdr3_aa: CSARGPGRSEQFF

v_call: TRBV7-6
d_call: -
clone_size: -
j_call: TRBJ1-4
cdr3_nt: TGTGCCAGCACCCTATCCGGGCAGATTAATGAAAAACTGTTTTTT
cdr3_aa: CASTLSGQINEKLFF

v_call: TRBV2
d_call: -
clone_size: few
j_call: TRBJ2-1
cdr3_nt: TGTGCCAGCAGTGGATCCAGCCTTTCCTACAATGAGCAGTTCTTC
cdr3_aa: CASSGSSLSYNEQFF

v_call: TRBV6-1
d_call: TRBD1
clone_size: few
j_call: TRBJ2-5
cdr3_nt: TGTGCGATAAGGGCAGGGGGTGGAGAGACCCAGTACTTC
cdr3_aa: CAIRAGGGETQYF

v_call: TRBV20-1
d_call: -
clone_size: few
j_call: TRBJ1-5
cdr3_nt: TGCAGTGCTAGACGGGACAATGGTCAGCCCCAGCATTTT
cdr3_aa: CSARRDNGQPQHF

v_call: TRBV7-8
d_call: -
clone_size: few
j_call: TRBJ2-1
cdr3_nt: TGTGCCAGCAGCTTCGGCGGCGTCTCCTACAATGAGCAGTTCTTC
cdr3_aa: CASSFGGVSYNEQFF

v_call: TRBV28
d_call: TRBD2
clone_size: -
j_call: TRBJ2-1
cdr3_nt: TGTGCCAGCAGTTCTAGCGGAGCCAACCTGTACAATGAGCAGTTCTTC
cdr3_aa: CASSSSGANLYNEQFF

v_call: TRBV20-1
d_call: TRBD2
clone_size: few
j_call: TRBJ2-7
cdr3_nt: TGCAGTGCGTCGAGCGGGAGGTATCCGTACGAGCAGTACTTC
cdr3_aa: CSASSGRYPYEQYF

v_call: TRBV5-1
d_call: TRBD1
clone_size: -
j_call: TRBJ1-6
cdr3_nt: TGCGCCAGCAGCCAGGGACAGGGCATTTCACCCCTCCACTTT
cdr3_aa: CASSQGQGISPLHF

v_call: TRBV10-3
d_call: TRBD1
clone_size: -
j_call: TRBJ2-2
cdr3_nt: TGTGCCATCAGTCTACAGGGGGCCACCGGGGAGCTGTTTTTT
cdr3_aa: CAISLQGATGELFF

v_call: TRBV5-1
d_call: TRBD1
clone_size: -
j_call: TRBJ1-1
cdr3_nt: TGCGCCAGCGGCCGGACAGGGATGATGAACACTGAAGCTTTCTTT
cdr3_aa: CASGRTGMMNTEAFF

v_call: TRBV20-1
d_call: TRBD2
clone_size: -
j_call: TRBJ2-3
cdr3_nt: TGCAGTGCTAACCCGGGACTACACACAGATACGCAGTATTTT
cdr3_aa: CSANPGLHTDTQYF

v_call: TRBV11-2
d_call: TRBD2
clone_size: -
j_call: TRBJ2-3
cdr3_nt: TGTGCCAGCAGCTTAGGACTAGCGGCCACAGATACGCAGTATTTT
cdr3_aa: CASSLGLAATDTQYF

v_call: TRBV10-2
d_call: -
clone_size: -
j_call: TRBJ2-3
cdr3_nt: TGCGCCAGCAGGGACGGACCGTTTAGCACAGATACGCAGTATTTT
cdr3_aa: CASRDGPFSTDTQYF

v_call: TRBV7-3
d_call: -
clone_size: -
j_call: TRBJ1-5
cdr3_nt: TGTGCCAGCAGCTTGGGGGAGGGGCAGCCCCAGCATTTT
cdr3_aa: CASSLGEGQPQHF

v_call: TRBV12-3/TRBV12-4
d_call: TRBD1
clone_size: -
j_call: TRBJ2-7
cdr3_nt: TGTGCCAGCAGTAGAGGACAGGTGGCCTACGAGCAGTACTTC
cdr3_aa: CASSRGQVAYEQYF

v_call: TRBV20-1
d_call: TRBD2
clone_size: many
j_call: TRBJ2-3
cdr3_nt: TGCAGTGCCAGCGGGACTAGCGGACACACAGATACGCAGTATTTT
cdr3_aa: CSASGTSGHTDTQYF

v_call: TRBV9
d_call: -
clone_size: -
j_call: TRBJ1-3
cdr3_nt: TGTGCCAGCAGCGTAAACTCTGGAAACACCATATATTTT
cdr3_aa: CASSVNSGNTIYF

v_call: TRBV4-2
d_call: TRBD2
clone_size: few
j_call: TRBJ2-1
cdr3_nt: TGTGCCAGCAGCCAACCGGGACTAGCGGGAGGGATGTCCTACAATGAGCAGTTCTTC
cdr3_aa: CASSQPGLAGGMSYNEQFF

v_call: TRBV7-8
d_call: TRBD1
clone_size: few
j_call: TRBJ1-6
cdr3_nt: TGTGCCAGCAGCTTAACGGGGACAGGGTCACCCCTCCACTTT
cdr3_aa: CASSLTGTGSPLHF

v_call: TRBV6-1
d_call: TRBD1
clone_size: many
j_call: TRBJ2-2
cdr3_nt: TGTGCCAGCAGTCTCGGGACAGAGAACACCGGGGAGCTGTTTTTT
cdr3_aa: CASSLGTENTGELFF

v_call: TRBV20-1
d_call: TRBD1
clone_size: -
j_call: TRBJ2-3
cdr3_nt: TGCAGTGCTCCCCAGGGGGCCGCAGATACGCAGTATTTT
cdr3_aa: CSAPQGAADTQYF

v_call: TRBV4-1
d_call: -
clone_size: -
j_call: TRBJ2-3
cdr3_nt: TGCGCCAGCAGCCAGACATTTCCTAGCACAGATACGCAGTATTTT
cdr3_aa: CASSQTFPSTDTQYF

v_call: TRBV28
d_call: TRBD2
clone_size: few
j_call: TRBJ2-2
cdr3_nt: TGTGCCAGCAGTCCTCCGACTAGCGGGGGCCCCGGGGAGCTGTTTTTT
cdr3_aa: CASSPPTSGGPGELFF

v_call: TRBV5-1
d_call: TRBD1
clone_size: many
j_call: TRBJ1-2
cdr3_nt: TGCGCCAGCAGCCCCTTGGCCCAGACAGGGAATGGCTACACCTTC
cdr3_aa: CASSPLAQTGNGYTF

v_call: TRBV9
d_call: -
clone_size: -
j_call: TRBJ2-3
cdr3_nt: TGTGCCAGCAGCGTAGAGAATACGCAGTATTTT
cdr3_aa: CASSVENTQYF

v_call: TRBV12-3/TRBV12-4
d_call: -
clone_size: few
j_call: TRBJ2-5
cdr3_nt: TGTGCCAGCAGTTTGTTCCGGACCCAAGAGACCCAGTACTTC
cdr3_aa: CASSLFRTQETQYF

v_call: TRBV14
d_call: -
clone_size: -
j_call: TRBJ2-4
cdr3_nt: TGTGCCAGCAGCCAAGATTCTACAGATCCTATACAGTACTTC
cdr3_aa: CASSQDSTDPIQYF

v_call: TRBV27
d_call: -
clone_size: few
j_call: TRBJ2-1
cdr3_nt: TGTGCCAGCTCGAAAAGTTGGCTAGCCCACAATGAGCAGTTCTTC
cdr3_aa: CASSKSWLAHNEQFF

v_call: TRBV3-1
d_call: -
clone_size: -
j_call: TRBJ2-3
cdr3_nt: TGTGCCAGCAGCCAAGATCTCCTGGCCAGAAGCACAGATACGCAGTATTTT
cdr3_aa: CASSQDLLARSTDTQYF

v_call: TRBV6-4
d_call: -
clone_size: few
j_call: TRBJ1-2
cdr3_nt: TGTGCCAGCAGTGAGACGTACTGGGACTATGGCTACACCTTC
cdr3_aa: CASSETYWDYGYTF

v_call: TRBV6-4
d_call: -
clone_size: many
j_call: TRBJ1-4
cdr3_nt: TGTGCCAGCAGTGACTCGAATCGGCAGGGGAATGAAAAACTGTTTTTT
cdr3_aa: CASSDSNRQGNEKLFF

v_call: TRBV28
d_call: TRBD1
clone_size: few
j_call: TRBJ2-7
cdr3_nt: TGTGCGACCCAATCGGGACAGGGAGTCTACGAGCAGTACTTC
cdr3_aa: CATQSGQGVYEQYF

v_call: TRBV12-5
d_call: TRBD2
clone_size: -
j_call: TRBJ2-1
cdr3_nt: TGTGCTAGTGGTTTGGGGAGACTAGCGGGAGGGCTCAATGAGCAGTTCTTC
cdr3_aa: CASGLGRLAGGLNEQFF

v_call: TRBV20-1
d_call: TRBD2
clone_size: -
j_call: TRBJ2-2
cdr3_nt: TGCAGTGCTAGAGACACTAGCGGGGGGGCGCTAAGTACCGGGGAGCTGTTTTTT
cdr3_aa: CSARDTSGGALSTGELFF

v_call: TRBV5-1
d_call: -
clone_size: few
j_call: TRBJ2-5
cdr3_nt: TGCGCCAGCAGCTTGCCATCGACAGATACGCAAGAGACCCAGTACTTC
cdr3_aa: CASSLPSTDTQETQYF

v_call: TRBV7-9
d_call: TRBD1
clone_size: -
j_call: TRBJ2-7
cdr3_nt: TGTGCCAGCAGCTTCGGGACAGGGGAGTACGAGCAGTACTTC
cdr3_aa: CASSFGTGEYEQYF

v_call: TRBV9
d_call: TRBD2
clone_size: -
j_call: TRBJ2-1
cdr3_nt: TGTGCCAGCAGCGTAGATCAGCGGGGAGAGCAGTTCTTC
cdr3_aa: CASSVDQRGEQFF

v_call: TRBV3-1
d_call: -
clone_size: many
j_call: TRBJ2-4
cdr3_nt: TGTGCCAGCAGCCAAGGGGCCAAAAACATTCAGTACTTC
cdr3_aa: CASSQGAKNIQYF

v_call: TRBV12-3/TRBV12-4
d_call: TRBD2
clone_size: few
j_call: TRBJ2-1
cdr3_nt: TGTGCCAGCAGTTTATGGTCATCGGGGGGTAATGAGCAGTTCTTC
cdr3_aa: CASSLWSSGGNEQFF

v_call: TRBV7-9
d_call: -
clone_size: -
j_call: TRBJ1-6
cdr3_nt: TGTGCCAGCAGCCTCAGGGGAGGCGACTCGAATTCACCCCTCCACTTT
cdr3_aa: CASSLRGGDSNSPLHF

v_call: TRBV12-3/TRBV12-4
d_call: -
clone_size: few
j_call: TRBJ1-2
cdr3_nt: TGTGCCAGCAGTTTTATCGGGGGGCTAGGCGGCTACACCTTC
cdr3_aa: CASSFIGGLGGYTF

v_call: TRBV20-1
d_call: TRBD2
clone_size: -
j_call: TRBJ2-3
cdr3_nt: TGCAGTGCCATCAAGCGGGAAAGTGGCACAGATACGCAGTATTTT
cdr3_aa: CSAIKRESGTDTQYF

v_call: TRBV5-1
d_call: -
clone_size: many
j_call: TRBJ2-7
cdr3_nt: TGCGCCAGCAGCTTCGACGGGAGCTACGAGCAGTACTTC
cdr3_aa: CASSFDGSYEQYF

v_call: TRBV6-5
d_call: TRBD1
clone_size: few
j_call: TRBJ1-6
cdr3_nt: TGTGCCAGCAGTTCATCGGACAGGGTCTCTTCACCCCTCCACTTT
cdr3_aa: CASSSSDRVSSPLHF